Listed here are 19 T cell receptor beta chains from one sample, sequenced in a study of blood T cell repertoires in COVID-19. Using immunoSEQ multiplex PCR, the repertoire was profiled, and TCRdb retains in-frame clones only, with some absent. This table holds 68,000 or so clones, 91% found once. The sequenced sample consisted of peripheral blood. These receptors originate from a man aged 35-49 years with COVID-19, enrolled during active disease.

CDR3 residues: CASSLVSGATNEKLFF. The CDR3 DNA sequence: TGTGCCAGCAGCTTGGTCTCGGGAGCAACTAATGAAAAACTGTTTTTT. V is TRBV5-5 and J is TRBJ1-4; no clear D gene. Per the germline V gene, CDR1 is SGHKS and CDR2 is YYEKEE (reference sequence). This CDR3 is 16 amino acids long. V dropped 0 bases and J dropped 0 bases, with 9 bases sitting between them.

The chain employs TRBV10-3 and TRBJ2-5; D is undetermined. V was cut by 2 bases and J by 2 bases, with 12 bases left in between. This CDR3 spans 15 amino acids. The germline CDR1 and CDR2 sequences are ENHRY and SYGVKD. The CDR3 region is CAISERGNSQETQYF. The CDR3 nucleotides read TGTGCCATCAGTGAGAGAGGTAACTCACAAGAGACCCAGTACTTC.

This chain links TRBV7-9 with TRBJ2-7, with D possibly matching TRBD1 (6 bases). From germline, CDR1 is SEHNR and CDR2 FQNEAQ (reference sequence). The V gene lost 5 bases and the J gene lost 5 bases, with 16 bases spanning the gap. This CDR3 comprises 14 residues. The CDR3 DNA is TGTGCCAGCAGCAAACAGGGACCTCTGGACGAGCAGTACTTC. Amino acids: CASSKQGPLDEQYF.

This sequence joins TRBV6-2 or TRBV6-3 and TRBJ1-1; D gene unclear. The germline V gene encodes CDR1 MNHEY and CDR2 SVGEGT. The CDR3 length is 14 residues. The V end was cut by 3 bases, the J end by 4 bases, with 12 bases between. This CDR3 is CASSYFRGATEAFF. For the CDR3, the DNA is TGTGCCAGCAGTTATTTCAGAGGAGCCACTGAAGCTTTCTTT.

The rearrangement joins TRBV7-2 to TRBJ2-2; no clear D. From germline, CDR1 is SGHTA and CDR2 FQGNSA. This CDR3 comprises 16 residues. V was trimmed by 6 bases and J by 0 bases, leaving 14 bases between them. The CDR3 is CASRNSRGPNTGELFF. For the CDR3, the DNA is TGTGCCAGCAGAAACTCCCGTGGTCCGAACACCGGGGAGCTGTTTTTT.

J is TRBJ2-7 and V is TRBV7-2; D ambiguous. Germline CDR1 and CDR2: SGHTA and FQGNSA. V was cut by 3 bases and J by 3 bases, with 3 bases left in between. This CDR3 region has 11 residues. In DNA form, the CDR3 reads TGTGCCAGCAGCTTTCGCTACGAGCAGTACTTC. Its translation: CASSFRYEQYF. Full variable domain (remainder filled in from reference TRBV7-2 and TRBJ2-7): GAGVSQSPSNKVTEKGKDVELRCDPISGHTALYWYRQSLGQGLEFLIYFQGNSAPDKSGLPSDRFSAERTGGSVSTLTIQRTQQEDSAVYLCASSFRYEQYFGPGTRLTVT.

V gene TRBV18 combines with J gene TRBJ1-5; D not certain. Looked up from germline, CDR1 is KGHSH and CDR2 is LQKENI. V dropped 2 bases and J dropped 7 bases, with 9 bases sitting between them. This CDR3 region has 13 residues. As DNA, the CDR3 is TGTGCCAGCTCACCAGGGGAGGACCAGCCCCAGCATTTT. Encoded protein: CASSPGEDQPQHF.

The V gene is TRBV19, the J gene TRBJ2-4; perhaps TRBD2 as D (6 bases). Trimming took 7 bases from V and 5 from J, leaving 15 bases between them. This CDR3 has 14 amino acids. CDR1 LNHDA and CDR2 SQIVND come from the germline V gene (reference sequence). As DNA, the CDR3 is TGTGCCAGTAAAGCGAACGGGGAGGAAAACATTCAGTACTTC. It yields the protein CASKANGEENIQYF. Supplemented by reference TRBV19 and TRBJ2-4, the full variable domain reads DGGITQSPKYLFRKEGQNVTLSCEQNLNHDAMYWYRQDPGQGLRLIYYSQIVNDFQKGDIAEGYSVSREKKESFPLTVTSAQKNPTAFYLCASKANGEENIQYFGAGTRLSVL.

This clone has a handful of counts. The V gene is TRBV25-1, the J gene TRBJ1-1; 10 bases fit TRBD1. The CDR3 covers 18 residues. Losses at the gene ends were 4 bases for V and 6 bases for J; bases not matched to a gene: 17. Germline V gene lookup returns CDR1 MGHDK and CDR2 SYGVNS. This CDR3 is CASSGYSFRDRGYPEAFF. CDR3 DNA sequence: TGTGCCAGCAGTGGTTATAGCTTCCGGGACAGGGGATATCCTGAAGCTTTCTTT.

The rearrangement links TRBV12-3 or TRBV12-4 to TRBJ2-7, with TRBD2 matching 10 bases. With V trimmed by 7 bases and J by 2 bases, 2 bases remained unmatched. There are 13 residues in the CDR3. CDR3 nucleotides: TGTGCCAGCACCCTAGCGGGGGCCTACGAGCAGTACTTC. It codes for CASTLAGAYEQYF.

The CDR3 protein is CASSSPRTSGDEQFF. CDR3 bases: TGCGCCAGCAGCTCTCCCAGGACTAGCGGCGATGAGCAGTTCTTC. This chain joins TRBV5-1 and TRBJ2-1; 10 bases are a match to TRBD2. Trimming removed 3 bases from V and 8 bases from J; junction bases left unmatched: 8. The germline CDR1 and CDR2 sequences are SGHRS and YFSETQ. The CDR3 has 15 amino acids.

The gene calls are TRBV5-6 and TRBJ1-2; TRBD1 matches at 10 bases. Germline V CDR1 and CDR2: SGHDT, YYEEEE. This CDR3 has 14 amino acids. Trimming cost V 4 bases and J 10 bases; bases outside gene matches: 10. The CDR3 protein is CASSPTGGSGPYTF. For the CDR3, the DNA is TGTGCCAGCAGCCCGACAGGGGGCTCGGGGCCCTACACCTTC.

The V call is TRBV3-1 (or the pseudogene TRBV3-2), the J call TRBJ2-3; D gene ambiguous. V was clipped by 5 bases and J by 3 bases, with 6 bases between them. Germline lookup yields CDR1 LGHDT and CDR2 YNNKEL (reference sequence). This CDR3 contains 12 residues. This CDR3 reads CASSYGTDTQYF. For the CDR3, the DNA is TGTGCCAGCAGCTACGGGACAGATACGCAGTATTTT.

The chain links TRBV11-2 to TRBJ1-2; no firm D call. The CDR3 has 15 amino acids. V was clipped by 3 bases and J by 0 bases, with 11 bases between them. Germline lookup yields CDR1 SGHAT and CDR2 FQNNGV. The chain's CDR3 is CASSLQWQTNYGYTF. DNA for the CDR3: TGTGCCAGCAGCTTGCAGTGGCAGACTAACTATGGCTACACCTTC.

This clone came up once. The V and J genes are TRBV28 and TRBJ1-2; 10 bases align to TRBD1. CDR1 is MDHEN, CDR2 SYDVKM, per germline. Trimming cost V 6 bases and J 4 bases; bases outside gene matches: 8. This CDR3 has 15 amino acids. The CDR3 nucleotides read TGTGCCAGCAGGCAAGGGACAGGGGAGTCCTATGGCTACACCTTC. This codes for CASRQGTGESYGYTF.

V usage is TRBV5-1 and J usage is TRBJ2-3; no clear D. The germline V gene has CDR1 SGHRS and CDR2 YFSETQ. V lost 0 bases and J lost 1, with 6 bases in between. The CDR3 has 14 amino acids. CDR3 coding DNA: TGCGCCAGCAGCTTGGGAGTCGGCACAGATACGCAGTATTTT. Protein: CASSLGVGTDTQYF.

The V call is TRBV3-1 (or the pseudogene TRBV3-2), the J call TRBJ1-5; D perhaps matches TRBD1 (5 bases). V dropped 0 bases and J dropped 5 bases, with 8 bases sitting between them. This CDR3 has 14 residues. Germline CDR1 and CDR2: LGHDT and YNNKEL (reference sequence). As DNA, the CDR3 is TGTGCCAGCAGCCAAGACGACAGAGATCAGCCCCAGCATTTT. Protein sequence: CASSQDDRDQPQHF.

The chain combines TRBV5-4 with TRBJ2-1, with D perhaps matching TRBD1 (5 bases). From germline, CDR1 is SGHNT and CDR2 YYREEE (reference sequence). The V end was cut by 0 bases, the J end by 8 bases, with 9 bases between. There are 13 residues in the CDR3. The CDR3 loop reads CASSLAGIDEQFF. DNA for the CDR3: TGTGCCAGCAGCTTGGCAGGGATCGATGAGCAGTTCTTC.

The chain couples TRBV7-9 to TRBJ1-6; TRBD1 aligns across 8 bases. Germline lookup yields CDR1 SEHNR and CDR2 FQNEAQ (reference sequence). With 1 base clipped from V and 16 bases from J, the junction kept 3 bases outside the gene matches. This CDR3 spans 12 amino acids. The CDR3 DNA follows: TGTGCCAGCAGCTTAGATGGGACAGGACTCCACTTT. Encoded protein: CASSLDGTGLHF.